The text below deals with one TCR beta chain. The sample is drawn from a study of blood T cell repertoires in COVID-19. Study overall: Material from acute and convalescent COVID-19 was sourced from the United States, Italy and Spain. PBMCs, B-cell-depleted T cells, or T cells provided the cDNA or gDNA that made up the material.

Germline-derived CDR1 and CDR2 are WSHSY and SAAADI. This CDR3 is 15 amino acids long. V was clipped by 1 base and J by 11 bases; unmatched bases: 7. Authors' analysis steps: Reference gene primer amplification gave estimated nucleated cell counts. Repertoires were generated with immunoSEQ multiplex PCR, while TCRdb's copy carries only in-frame clones and drops some. From that table come the V and J calls and clone size; the DNA was used to work out D and trimming. The sample includes around 200,000 clones, around 80% seen only once; the top ten take 5.5%. This chain links TRBV10-2 with TRBJ1-4, with 10 positions matching TRBD1. Material for sequencing was peripheral blood. The receptor comes from a woman in her 70s with acute or convalescent COVID-19. CDR3 nucleotide sequence: TGCGCCAGCAGTGAGTTAGGGACAGGGGATCGGAAACTGTTTTTT. It codes for CASSELGTGDRKLFF.